This TCR beta chain originates from a study of Graves' ophthalmopathy and Graves' hyperthyroidism. As the starting material, over 9.5 ml of fresh peripheral blood yielded the PBMCs. The V gene lost 0 bases and the J gene lost 4 bases, with 8 bases spanning the gap. The CDR3 totals 14 residues. Germline V CDR1 and CDR2: SGHTS, YDEGEE. As concerns this clonotype: The antigen is undetermined.

The study, taken as a whole, reports: At around 65% sensitivity and 72.22% specificity, the model predicted progression of the ophthalmopathy.

As the template, RNA transcripts were used to amplify TCR beta CDR3 regions. The first-round RT-PCR employed HTBI primers together with the Qiagen OneStep RT-PCR kit. A multiplex PCR was then performed as the second round. TCRdb re-analysed the multiplex PCR reads in MiXCR, keeping a single row per CDR3 protein. The sample lists 740,000 or so distinct CDR3 sequences; approximately 40% were seen once. This TCR came from an adult man with Graves' ophthalmopathy. This chain uses TRBV5-8 with TRBJ1-3; D remains ambiguous. Sequenced sample: peripheral blood. The CDR3 DNA reads as TGTGCCAGCAGCTTGGCCGTCCCCGGAAACACCATATATTTT. The encoded protein is CASSLAVPGNTIYF.